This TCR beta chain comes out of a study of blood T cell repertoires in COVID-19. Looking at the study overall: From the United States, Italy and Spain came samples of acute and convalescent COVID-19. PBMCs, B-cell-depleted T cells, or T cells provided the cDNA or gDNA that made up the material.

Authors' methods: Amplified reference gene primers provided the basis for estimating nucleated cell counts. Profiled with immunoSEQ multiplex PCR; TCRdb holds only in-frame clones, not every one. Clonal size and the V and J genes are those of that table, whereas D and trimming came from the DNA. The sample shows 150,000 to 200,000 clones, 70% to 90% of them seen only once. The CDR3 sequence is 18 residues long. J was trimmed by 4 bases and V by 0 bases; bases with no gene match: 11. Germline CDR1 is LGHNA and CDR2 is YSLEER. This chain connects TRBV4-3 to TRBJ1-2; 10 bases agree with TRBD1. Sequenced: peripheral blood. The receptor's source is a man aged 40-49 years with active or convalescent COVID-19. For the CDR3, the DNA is TGCGCCAGCAGCCAAGAGACCGGGACAGGGGCAGCGGGCTATGGCTACACCTTC. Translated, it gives CASSQETGTGAAGYGYTF.